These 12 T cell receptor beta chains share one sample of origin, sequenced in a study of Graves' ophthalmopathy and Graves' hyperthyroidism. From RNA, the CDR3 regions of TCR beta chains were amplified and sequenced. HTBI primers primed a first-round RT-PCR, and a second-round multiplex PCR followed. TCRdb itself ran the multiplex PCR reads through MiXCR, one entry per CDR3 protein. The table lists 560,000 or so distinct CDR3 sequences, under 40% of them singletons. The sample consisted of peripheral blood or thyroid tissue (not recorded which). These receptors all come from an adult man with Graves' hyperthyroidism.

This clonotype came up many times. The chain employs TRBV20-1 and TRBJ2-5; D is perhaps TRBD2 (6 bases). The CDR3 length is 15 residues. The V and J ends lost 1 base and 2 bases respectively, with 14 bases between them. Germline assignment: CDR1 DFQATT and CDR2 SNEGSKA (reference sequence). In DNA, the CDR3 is TGCAGTGCTAGAGGGTTAGCGGAACCTCAAGAGACCCAGTACTTC. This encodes CSARGLAEPQETQYF.

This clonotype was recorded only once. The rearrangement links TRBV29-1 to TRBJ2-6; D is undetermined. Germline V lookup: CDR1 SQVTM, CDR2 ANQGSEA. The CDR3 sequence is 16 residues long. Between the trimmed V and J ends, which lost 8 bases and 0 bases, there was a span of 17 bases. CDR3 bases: TGCAGCTTAGGGTTGGGCCCGACCTCTGGGGCCAACGTCCTGACTTTC. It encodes CSLGLGPTSGANVLTF.

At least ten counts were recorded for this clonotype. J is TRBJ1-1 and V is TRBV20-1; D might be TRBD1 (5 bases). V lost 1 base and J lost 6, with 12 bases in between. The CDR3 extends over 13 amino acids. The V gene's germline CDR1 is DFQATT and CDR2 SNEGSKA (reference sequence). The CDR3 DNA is TGCAGTGCTAGAGTACCCAGGGAGGCTGAAGCTTTCTTT. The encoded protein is CSARVPREAEAFF.

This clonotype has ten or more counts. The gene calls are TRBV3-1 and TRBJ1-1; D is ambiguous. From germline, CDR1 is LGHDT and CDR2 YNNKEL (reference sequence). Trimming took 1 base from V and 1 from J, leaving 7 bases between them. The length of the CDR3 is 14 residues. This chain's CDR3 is CASSQVNTNTEAFF. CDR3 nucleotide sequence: TGTGCCAGCAGCCAAGTAAACACGAACACTGAAGCTTTCTTT.

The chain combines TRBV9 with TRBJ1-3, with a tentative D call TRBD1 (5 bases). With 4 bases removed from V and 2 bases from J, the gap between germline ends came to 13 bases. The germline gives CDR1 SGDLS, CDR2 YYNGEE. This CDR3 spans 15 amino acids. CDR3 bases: TGTGCCAGCAGCTCCGCTCAAGGGGCTGGAAACACCATATATTTT. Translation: CASSSAQGAGNTIYF.

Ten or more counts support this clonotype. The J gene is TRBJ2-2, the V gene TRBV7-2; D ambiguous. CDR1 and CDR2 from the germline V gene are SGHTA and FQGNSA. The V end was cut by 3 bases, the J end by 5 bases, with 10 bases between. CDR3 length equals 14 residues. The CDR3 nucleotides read TGTGCCAGCAGCTTCACCCCGCGGACCGGGGAGCTGTTTTTT. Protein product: CASSFTPRTGELFF.

The CDR3 coding sequence is TGCGCCAGCAGTGAGAGGGGGGGGGCGCGTAATCAGCCCCAGCATTTT. Its translation: CASSERGGARNQPQHF. The chain joins TRBV10-1 to TRBJ1-5, with D maybe TRBD1 (6 bases). CDR3 length equals 16 residues. Trimming cost V 2 bases and J 4 bases, with 15 bases left between them. Germline V lookup: CDR1 WNHNN, CDR2 SYGVQD (reference sequence).

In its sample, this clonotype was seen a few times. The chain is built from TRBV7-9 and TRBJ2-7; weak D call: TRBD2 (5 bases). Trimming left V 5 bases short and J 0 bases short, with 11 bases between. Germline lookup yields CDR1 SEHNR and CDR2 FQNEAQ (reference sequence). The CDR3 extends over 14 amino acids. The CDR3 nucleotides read TGTGCCAGCAGCCGAGGACGGGGCTCCTACGAGCAGTACTTC. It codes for CASSRGRGSYEQYF.

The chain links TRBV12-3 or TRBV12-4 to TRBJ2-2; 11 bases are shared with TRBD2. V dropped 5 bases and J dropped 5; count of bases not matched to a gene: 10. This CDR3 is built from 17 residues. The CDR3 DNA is TGTGCCAGCAGTCCCGGGGTAGCGGGAGGGCCGACCGGGGAGCTGTTTTTT. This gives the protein CASSPGVAGGPTGELFF.

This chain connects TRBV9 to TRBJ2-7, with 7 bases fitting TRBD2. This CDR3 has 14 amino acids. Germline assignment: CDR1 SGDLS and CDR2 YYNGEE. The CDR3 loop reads CARDLAASSYEQYF. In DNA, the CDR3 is TGTGCTAGAGACCTAGCGGCGAGCTCCTACGAGCAGTACTTC. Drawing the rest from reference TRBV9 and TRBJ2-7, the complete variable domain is DSGVTQTPKHLITATGQRVTLRCSPRSGDLSVYWYQQSLDQGLQFLIQYYNGEERAKGNILERFSAQQFPDLHSELNLSSLELGDSALYFCARDLAASSYEQYFGPGTRLTVT.

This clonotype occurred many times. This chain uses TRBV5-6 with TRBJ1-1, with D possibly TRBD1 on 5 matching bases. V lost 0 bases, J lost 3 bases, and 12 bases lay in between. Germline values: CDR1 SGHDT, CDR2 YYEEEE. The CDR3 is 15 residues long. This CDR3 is CASSLAGGTYTEAFF. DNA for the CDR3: TGTGCCAGCAGCTTGGCCGGGGGGACCTACACTGAAGCTTTCTTT.

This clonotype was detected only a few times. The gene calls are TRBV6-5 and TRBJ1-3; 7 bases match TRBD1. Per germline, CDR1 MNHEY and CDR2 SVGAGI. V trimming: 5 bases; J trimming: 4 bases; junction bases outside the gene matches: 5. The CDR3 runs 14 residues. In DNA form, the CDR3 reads TGTGCCAGCAGTCGACAGGGTCGAGGAAACACCATATATTTT. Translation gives CASSRQGRGNTIYF.